This T cell receptor (beta chain) was observed in a study of cytomegalovirus exposure and HLA in healthy donors. Trimming took off 6 bases at V and 4 bases at J, with 19 bases between the two ends. CDR1 and CDR2 (germline): MNHEY, SMNVEV (reference sequence). CDR3 length: 15 amino acids. A multiplex PCR was run with 60 Vbeta primers and 13 Jbeta primers. Clones were sequenced by immunoSEQ multiplex PCR, and TCRdb holds only the in-frame ones, with some missing. This table has about 120,000 clones, around 76% appearing once. V and J are TRBV27 and TRBJ2-7; possibly TRBD2 for D (6 bases). The sample consisted of PBMCs. This TCR was recovered from a man aged 55 to 70 in good health and CMV-seropositive. The CDR3 reads CASSLAASEKYEQYF. CDR3 in DNA: TGTGCCAGCAGCTTGGCGGCTAGCGAGAAATACGAGCAGTACTTC.